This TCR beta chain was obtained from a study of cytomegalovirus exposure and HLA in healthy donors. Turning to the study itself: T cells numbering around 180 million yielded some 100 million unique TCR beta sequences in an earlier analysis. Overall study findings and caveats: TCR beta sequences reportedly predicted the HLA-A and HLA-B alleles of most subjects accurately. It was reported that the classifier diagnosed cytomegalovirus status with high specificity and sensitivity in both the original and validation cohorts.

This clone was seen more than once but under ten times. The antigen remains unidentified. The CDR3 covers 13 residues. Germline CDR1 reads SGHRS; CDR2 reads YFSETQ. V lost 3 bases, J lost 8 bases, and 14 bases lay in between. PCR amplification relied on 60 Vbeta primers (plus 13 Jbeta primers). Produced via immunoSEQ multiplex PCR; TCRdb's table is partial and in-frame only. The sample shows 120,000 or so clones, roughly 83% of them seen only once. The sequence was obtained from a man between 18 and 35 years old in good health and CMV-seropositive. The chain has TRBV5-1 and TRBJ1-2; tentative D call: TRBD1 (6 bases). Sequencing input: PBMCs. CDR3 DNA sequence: TGCGCCAGCAGCTACAGGGATCTATCGGGCTACACCTTC. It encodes CASSYRDLSGYTF. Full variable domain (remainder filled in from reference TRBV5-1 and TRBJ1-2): KAGVTQTPRYLIKTRGQQVTLSCSPISGHRSVSWYQQTPGQGLQFLFEYFSETQRNKGNFPGRFSGRQFSNSRSEMNVSTLELGDSALYLCASSYRDLSGYTFGSGTRLTVV.